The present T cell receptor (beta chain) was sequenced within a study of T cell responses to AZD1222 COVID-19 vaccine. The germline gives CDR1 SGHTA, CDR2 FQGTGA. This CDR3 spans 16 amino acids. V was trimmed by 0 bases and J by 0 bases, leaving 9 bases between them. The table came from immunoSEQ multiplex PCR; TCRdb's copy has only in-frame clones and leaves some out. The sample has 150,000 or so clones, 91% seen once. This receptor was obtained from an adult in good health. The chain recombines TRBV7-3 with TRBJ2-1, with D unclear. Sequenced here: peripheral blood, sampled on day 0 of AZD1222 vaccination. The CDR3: CASSLTPADSYNEQFF. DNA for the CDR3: TGTGCCAGCAGCTTAACCCCGGCGGACTCCTACAATGAGCAGTTCTTC.